These 28 T cell receptor beta chains were all obtained from the same sample, sequenced in a study of blood T cell repertoires in COVID-19. TCRdb's table, derived via immunoSEQ multiplex PCR, lists solely in-frame clones and lacks some. Among a few hundred thousand clones, approximately 85% were seen once, and the ten largest hold 0.87%. The sample comprised peripheral blood. The receptors shown here come from a human donor with COVID-19, enrolled during active disease. The donor label of this sample is uncertain.

This chain uses TRBV19 with TRBJ2-7; D is uncertain. The CDR3 extends over 15 amino acids. Trimming removed 0 bases from V and 2 bases from J, with 11 bases in between. Germline assignment: CDR1 LNHDA and CDR2 SQIVND (reference sequence). CDR3 in amino acids: CASSIDSPGAYEQYF. The CDR3 DNA follows: TGTGCCAGTAGTATAGACAGCCCAGGCGCCTACGAGCAGTACTTC.

The gene calls are TRBV28 and TRBJ1-2, with 8 positions matching TRBD1. The V gene's germline CDR1 is MDHEN and CDR2 SYDVKM. V was clipped by 7 bases and J by 4 bases; unmatched bases: 8. The CDR3 sequence is 14 residues long. In nucleotides, the CDR3 is TGTGCCAGCAACCCAGGACAGGGAGTCTATGGCTACACCTTC. Its translation is CASNPGQGVYGYTF.

This rearrangement joins TRBV12-3 or TRBV12-4 to TRBJ1-2, with a possible D match to TRBD1 (6 bases). CDR3 length: 12 amino acids. V was shortened by 5 bases and J by 7 bases, with 11 bases between the two germline ends. The CDR3 region has the DNA TGTGCCAGCAGTACATACAGGGCTGGCTACACCTTC. Translating it yields CASSTYRAGYTF.

This chain links TRBV30 with TRBJ1-5; TRBD1 might be the D (5 bases). Trimming shortened V by 3 bases and J by 1 base, and 10 bases separated the two germline ends. The CDR3 covers 14 residues. Germline V gives CDR1 GTSNPN, CDR2 SVGIG (reference sequence). CDR3 sequence reads: CAWRGGRSNQPQHF. As DNA, the CDR3 is TGTGCCTGGAGGGGGGGACGAAGCAATCAGCCCCAGCATTTT.

This clone showed up just once. This chain joins TRBV7-2 and TRBJ2-7; D is possibly TRBD2 (6 bases). Germline CDR1 is SGHTA and CDR2 is FQGNSA. The CDR3 consists of 15 residues. V gave up 5 bases and J gave up 2 bases, with 16 bases separating them. The CDR3 region is CASSPVRDSPYEQYF. The DNA of the CDR3 is TGTGCCAGCAGCCCTGTCAGGGACTCCCCCTACGAGCAGTACTTC.

This chain links TRBV10-3 with TRBJ2-7; maybe TRBD1 (6 bases). The CDR3 runs to 15 residues. Trimming took 0 bases from V and 4 from J, leaving 13 bases between them. Germline-derived CDR1 and CDR2 are ENHRY and SYGVKD. CDR3 nucleotides: TGTGCCATCAGTGAGTCGACAGGAGGACGTTACGAGCAGTACTTC. It codes for CAISESTGGRYEQYF.

This chain joins TRBV3-1 (or the pseudogene TRBV3-2) and TRBJ2-3; perhaps TRBD2 as D (5 bases). This CDR3 has 18 amino acids. Per germline, CDR1 LGHDT and CDR2 YNNKEL (reference sequence). Trimming took off 6 bases at V and 3 bases at J, with 25 bases between the two ends. The CDR3 bases are TGTGCCAGCAGTCCCACTAGACCAGTCCAAGGAAAAACAGATACGCAGTATTTT. Translation: CASSPTRPVQGKTDTQYF.

This chain uses TRBV18 with TRBJ1-2; 11 bases are shared with TRBD1. The CDR3 totals 17 residues. Germline V gene lookup returns CDR1 KGHSH and CDR2 LQKENI. After removal of 3 bases from V and 2 bases from J, the junction contained 8 bases not matched to a gene. CDR3 sequence: CASSPRGQGAGNYGYTF. The CDR3 nucleotides are TGTGCCAGCTCACCGCGAGGACAGGGGGCTGGGAACTATGGCTACACCTTC.

The V call is TRBV12-5, the J call TRBJ2-7, with 7 bases matching TRBD1. With 7 bases clipped from V and 0 bases from J, the junction kept 9 bases outside the gene matches. From germline, CDR1 is LGHNT and CDR2 FRNRAP. The CDR3 spans 15 residues. CDR3 in amino acids: CASVAPWDSSYEQYF. The CDR3 DNA reads as TGTGCTAGTGTTGCGCCGTGGGACAGCTCCTACGAGCAGTACTTC.

This sequence joins TRBV7-2 and TRBJ1-2; possible D gene TRBD1, 6 bases. Trimming pared 0 bases from V and 4 bases from J, leaving 12 bases between. The CDR3 length is 15 residues. In germline, CDR1 is SGHTA, CDR2 FQGNSA. The CDR3 spells CASSLARTVIYGYTF. In nucleotides, the CDR3 is TGTGCCAGCAGCTTAGCCCGGACAGTTATCTATGGCTACACCTTC. Combining the CDR3 with reference TRBV7-2 and TRBJ1-2 gives the whole variable domain GAGVSQSPSNKVTEKGKDVELRCDPISGHTALYWYRQSLGQGLEFLIYFQGNSAPDKSGLPSDRFSAERTGGSVSTLTIQRTQQEDSAVYLCASSLARTVIYGYTFGSGTRLTVV.

The chain recombines TRBV5-8 with TRBJ2-3; 7 nucleotides align to TRBD2. Germline V CDR1 and CDR2: SGHTS, YDEGEE. The CDR3 length is 18 residues. V shed 0 bases, J shed 1 base, and the junction held 11 bases outside the gene matches. The CDR3 coding sequence is TGTGCCAGCAGCTTGGCATTGACGTCTAGCGGACGCACAGATACGCAGTATTTT. Translation gives CASSLALTSSGRTDTQYF.

The chain recombines TRBV4-3 with TRBJ2-1; 11 nucleotides agree with TRBD2. The CDR3 covers 16 residues. The junction had 7 bases not matched to a gene; V was cut back by 0 bases and J by 9 bases. Per the germline V gene, CDR1 is LGHNA and CDR2 is YSLEER. CDR3: CASSQDGSGRAFEQFF. The DNA of the CDR3 is TGCGCCAGCAGCCAAGATGGTAGCGGGAGGGCCTTTGAGCAGTTCTTC.

This clone was found once. The chain combines TRBV6-5 with TRBJ2-7, with D tentatively TRBD1 (6 bases). Trimming removed 0 bases at V and 6 bases at J, with 15 bases between. The CDR3 has 15 amino acids. Germline V gene data show CDR1 as MNHEY and CDR2 as SVGAGI. The CDR3 DNA reads as TGTGCCAGCAGTTACTCTACAGGGCAGTTCGGCGAGCAGTACTTC. Amino acid sequence: CASSYSTGQFGEQYF.

The chain uses TRBV28 and TRBJ2-4; D gene unclear. Germline CDR1 and CDR2: MDHEN and SYDVKM. Trimming stripped 3 bases from V and 5 bases from J, with 8 bases between. The CDR3 consists of 13 residues. Here the CDR3 reads CASSFTAENIQYF. The CDR3 DNA follows: TGTGCCAGCAGTTTTACTGCGGAAAACATTCAGTACTTC.

Details on this clone: This specimen includes other DNA sequences encoding the same CDR3. V is TRBV30 and J is TRBJ1-3, with unresolved D. The CDR3 runs to 13 residues. The germline V gene has CDR1 GTSNPN and CDR2 SVGIG (reference sequence). V was shortened by 2 bases and J by 0 bases, with 5 bases between the two germline ends. DNA for the CDR3: TGTGCCTGGAGTCAGTTCTCTGGAAACACCATATATTTT. The encoded protein is CAWSQFSGNTIYF.

This clone has only a few counts. V usage is TRBV30 and J usage is TRBJ1-4; possible D gene TRBD1, 6 bases. The CDR3 spans 12 residues. Trimming removed 4 bases at V and 10 bases at J, with 13 bases between. Germline V lookup: CDR1 GTSNPN, CDR2 SVGIG (reference sequence). The chain's CDR3 is CAWTGQIGKLFF. CDR3 DNA sequence: TGTGCCTGGACGGGACAAATAGGAAAACTGTTTTTT.

J is TRBJ2-1 and V is TRBV11-3; unclear D gene. The CDR3 length is 13 residues. Germline V gene lookup returns CDR1 SGHNT and CDR2 YENEEA. Trimming left V 1 base short and J 8 bases short, with 9 bases between. DNA of the CDR3: TGTGCCAGCAGCTTAGTTTCGGGTTATGAGCAGTTCTTC. Translating gives CASSLVSGYEQFF.

The chain joins TRBV29-1 to TRBJ1-1; the match to TRBD1 covers 7 bases. In germline, CDR1 is SQVTM, CDR2 ANQGSEA. After removal of 6 bases from V and 2 bases from J, the junction contained 9 bases not matched to a gene. The CDR3 covers 14 residues. CDR3: CSVMGQIANTEAFF. CDR3 coding DNA: TGCAGCGTGATGGGACAGATAGCAAACACTGAAGCTTTCTTT.

This chain connects TRBV15 to TRBJ1-1; a weak D match, TRBD1 (5 bases). Trimming removed 3 bases from V and 1 base from J, with 9 bases in between. This CDR3 is built from 14 residues. Per germline, CDR1 LNHNV and CDR2 YYDKDF (reference sequence). CDR3 nucleotides: TGTGCCACCAGCAGTGCGGGGCGGAACACTGAAGCTTTCTTT. It codes for CATSSAGRNTEAFF.

This chain joins TRBV3-1 (or the pseudogene TRBV3-2) and TRBJ2-2, with D perhaps matching TRBD2 (6 bases). The CDR3 totals 16 residues. Germline CDR1 LGHDT, CDR2 YNNKEL (reference sequence). V was trimmed by 1 base and J by 6 bases, leaving 15 bases between them. In nucleotides, the CDR3 is TGTGCCAGCAGCCAAGGAGGAGTCTGGGAGGCCGGGGAGCTGTTTTTT. This encodes CASSQGGVWEAGELFF.

This chain links TRBV19 with TRBJ1-2; D not certain. With 3 bases removed from V and 0 bases from J, the gap between germline ends came to 8 bases. Germline V gene sequence: CDR1 LNHDA, CDR2 SQIVND (reference sequence). This CDR3 has 14 amino acids. CDR3: CASSMVQTNYGYTF. In DNA form, the CDR3 reads TGTGCCAGTAGTATGGTCCAGACTAACTATGGCTACACCTTC.

The CDR3 is CASSLGLAGLQETQYF. DNA for the CDR3: TGTGCCAGCAGTTTAGGGCTAGCGGGCCTCCAAGAGACCCAGTACTTC. The chain combines TRBV27 with TRBJ2-5, with 8 nucleotides matching TRBD2. Per the germline V gene, CDR1 is MNHEY and CDR2 is SMNVEV (reference sequence). V shed 2 bases and J 1 base; nucleotides not matched to a gene: 6. CDR3 size: 16 residues.

The V gene is TRBV30, the J gene TRBJ1-2, with 9 bases lining up with TRBD1. Germline lookup yields CDR1 GTSNPN and CDR2 SVGIG (reference sequence). This CDR3 contains 12 residues. The V gene end was trimmed by 3 bases and the J gene end by 8 bases; junction bases not matched to a gene: 4. The chain's CDR3 is CAWRDRGGGYTF. CDR3 DNA: TGTGCCTGGAGGGACAGGGGAGGAGGCTACACCTTC.

This clone was detected many times. The J gene is TRBJ1-4, the V gene TRBV19; D gene unclear. There are 16 residues in the CDR3. V lost 5 bases, J lost 8 bases, and 21 bases lay in between. CDR1 and CDR2 from the germline V gene are LNHDA and SQIVND (reference sequence). CDR3 sequence (DNA): TGTGCCAGTAGTCTCCGCTACAACCTAAACGGGGAAAAACTGTTTTTT. Its protein is CASSLRYNLNGEKLFF. Filled out from reference TRBV19 and TRBJ1-4, the complete variable domain reads DGGITQSPKYLFRKEGQNVTLSCEQNLNHDAMYWYRQDPGQGLRLIYYSQIVNDFQKGDIAEGYSVSREKKESFPLTVTSAQKNPTAFYLCASSLRYNLNGEKLFFGSGTQLSVL.

The J gene is TRBJ2-7, the V gene TRBV10-3; D may be TRBD2 (6 bases). This CDR3 is 16 amino acids long. The V gene lost 0 bases and the J gene lost 2 bases, with 14 bases spanning the gap. Germline CDR1 is ENHRY and CDR2 is SYGVKD. The CDR3 nucleotides are TGTGCCATCAGTGAGTCGGGCGGGATCTCGGCCTACGAGCAGTACTTC. Protein: CAISESGGISAYEQYF.

Here the CDR3 DNA reads TGTGCCAGTAGTCCAGGACAGGGAGTTTTGCGCACTGAAGCTTTCTTT. Protein sequence: CASSPGQGVLRTEAFF. This rearrangement joins TRBV19 to TRBJ1-1, with 8 bases identical to TRBD1. V gave up 5 bases and J gave up 4 bases; unmatched junction bases: 12. This CDR3 spans 16 amino acids. Germline loops: CDR1 LNHDA, CDR2 SQIVND (reference sequence). Full variable domain (missing parts from reference TRBV19 and TRBJ1-1): DGGITQSPKYLFRKEGQNVTLSCEQNLNHDAMYWYRQDPGQGLRLIYYSQIVNDFQKGDIAEGYSVSREKKESFPLTVTSAQKNPTAFYLCASSPGQGVLRTEAFFGQGTRLTVV.

The chain couples TRBV11-2 to TRBJ2-7; tentative D call: TRBD2 (5 bases). CDR1 SGHAT and CDR2 FQNNGV come from the germline V gene. The CDR3 runs 14 residues. V lost 2 bases and J 3 bases, leaving 11 bases between the germline ends. The CDR3 DNA is TGTGCCAGCAGCTTACAGCCAACTAGCTACGAGCAGTACTTC. Residues: CASSLQPTSYEQYF.

V and J are TRBV15 and TRBJ2-5; 8 bases line up with TRBD1. This CDR3 has 15 amino acids. The J segment lost 2 bases and the V segment lost 10 bases, leaving 12 bases of the junction unmatched. CDR1 LNHNV and CDR2 YYDKDF come from the germline V gene (reference sequence). CDR3 in amino acids: CAIRSGQGSQETQYF. DNA of the CDR3: TGTGCCATCCGCTCCGGACAGGGCTCTCAAGAGACCCAGTACTTC.